This record covers a single TCR beta chain. TCRdb re-derived calls from the PCR reads in MiXCR, one entry per CDR3 protein. The table lists 300,000 to 400,000 distinct CDR3 sequences, 20% to 25% of them singletons. Germline CDR1 DFQATT, CDR2 SNEGSKA (reference sequence). CDR3 length: 15 residues. Trimming removed 6 bases from V and 2 bases from J, with 18 bases in between. The record originates from a study of molecular identifiers for immune sequencing clone quantification. A CD8+CD4-CCR7+CD45RA+ phenotype served as the sorting definition for naive CD8 T cells. The origin of this receptor is a human donor in good health. Some libraries in this study had Jurkat cell RNA spiked in. The chain has TRBV20-1 and TRBJ2-3, with D perhaps matching TRBD1 (6 bases). The sequencing sample was made of naive CD8+ T cells from blood, with Jurkat cell RNA spiked in. Stated subset: FACS-sorted CD8+CD4-CCR7+CD45RA+ naive T cells. CDR3 nucleotide sequence: TGCAGTGCCCATTCCCAGGGGATTTACACAGATACGCAGTATTTT. Translated: CSAHSQGIYTDTQYF.